The rows below give T cell receptor beta chains drawn from one sample of a study of response to subunit inactivated influenza vaccine. TCRdb ran MiXCR on the RT-PCR reads and lists one entry per CDR3 protein. Altogether hundreds of thousands of distinct CDR3 sequences are present, 10% to 11% being singletons, with the ten largest covering roughly 12%. The source was PBMCs from blood, collected roughly 48 days after vaccination. These receptors were taken from a man aged 50-59 years who received an inactivated influenza vaccine. The CDR3 runs from the conserved cysteine through the conserved F or W. D genes are given only for firm matches. Clone size is stated in some rows and not others, as once, few, many or a class when expanded.

clone_size d_call j_call v_call cdr3_nt cdr3_aa
few TRBD1 TRBJ2-5 TRBV5-1 TGCGCCAGCAGCCTCCCCCGGGGGACAGGGTCAATCCAAGAGACCCAGTACTTC CASSLPRGTGSIQETQYF
few TRBD2 TRBJ2-7 TRBV19 TGTGCCAGTAGTAAGACTAGCGGCCACTACGAGCAGTACTTC CASSKTSGHYEQYF
- TRBD2 TRBJ2-7 TRBV7-6 TGTGCCAGCAGCTTAGGGGGGAGGGGTTCCTACGAGCAGTACTTC CASSLGGRGSYEQYF
many TRBD1 TRBJ2-7 TRBV29-1 TGCAGCGTTGGGGGATACAGGGGCGAGCAGTACTTC CSVGGYRGEQYF
- - TRBJ1-5 TRBV6-5 TGTGCCAGCAGTTCTAAGGGGGGCAATCAGCCCCAGCATTTT CASSSKGGNQPQHF
few TRBD1 TRBJ2-7 TRBV6-5 TGTGCCAGCAGTTTTGAAGCGGGACAGGGGGGAGAGCAGTACTTC CASSFEAGQGGEQYF
few - TRBJ2-3 TRBV5-1 TGCGCCAGCAGCTTGGCGATAGGTGGGGCGACAACTTCAGATACGCAGTATTTT CASSLAIGGATTSDTQYF
few - TRBJ2-1 TRBV15 TGTGCCACCAGCAGAGGGACTCACATTGGGCAGTTCTTC CATSRGTHIGQFF
few TRBD1 TRBJ2-3 TRBV5-6 TGTGCCAGCAGCTGGGGACAGGTCGTCACACACTCGGATACGCAGTATTTT CASSWGQVVTHSDTQYF
- TRBD2 TRBJ2-3 TRBV4-3 TGCGCCAGCAGCGTAACTAGCGGGGGGACCACAGATACGCAGTATTTT CASSVTSGGTTDTQYF
- TRBD1 TRBJ2-7 TRBV6-6 TGTGCCAGCAGTGGACAGGGCCCCTACGAGCAGTACTTC CASSGQGPYEQYF
many - TRBJ2-7 TRBV28 TGTGCCAGCAGTTCGCCGACTACCCGCTCCTACGAGCAGTACTTC CASSSPTTRSYEQYF
few - TRBJ2-5 TRBV7-9 TGTGCCAGCAGCCCACCGGGGGCAGAAGAGACCCAGTACTTC CASSPPGAEETQYF
few TRBD1 TRBJ1-5 TRBV20-1 TGCAGTGCTAGAGAGGAGACAGGGGCAAATCAGCCCCAGCATTTT CSAREETGANQPQHF
few TRBD1 TRBJ1-3 TRBV7-8 TGTGCCAGCAGCTTGATCGGGACAGGGGGTGCCGTTGGAAACACCATATATTTT CASSLIGTGGAVGNTIYF
- TRBD1 TRBJ2-7 TRBV25-1 TGTGCCAGCGGGACAGGGTTCGAGCAGTACTTC CASGTGFEQYF
- - TRBJ1-4 TRBV12-3/TRBV12-4 TGTGCCAGCAGTTTAAGTGATTTTAATGAAAAACTGTTTTTT CASSLSDFNEKLFF
few - TRBJ1-5 TRBV5-1 TGCGCCAGCAGCTTGGAGGGGGTAGGGAATCAGCCCCAGCATTTT CASSLEGVGNQPQHF
few - TRBJ2-2 TRBV7-2 TGTGCCAGCAGCCCTGGGGTGGCCGGGGAGCTGTTTTTT CASSPGVAGELFF
few - TRBJ2-5 TRBV29-1 TGCAGCGTTTCCCAGCAGGGGCTAGAGACCCAGTACTTC CSVSQQGLETQYF
- - TRBJ1-1 TRBV28 TGTGCCAGCTGGCCCGGGGGGGCGTGGACTGAAGCTTTCTTT CASWPGGAWTEAFF
many - TRBJ1-1 TRBV7-9 TGTGCCAGCAGCCGGCGGGACATCTCTGAAGCTTTCTTT CASSRRDISEAFF
- - TRBJ2-5 TRBV20-1 TGCAGTGCTCAGGGCCGGGGAGAGACCCAGTACTTC CSAQGRGETQYF
few - TRBJ2-3 TRBV11-2 TGTGCCAGCAGCCCCCCTGTGGGTTCGGAGTATTTT CASSPPVGSEYF
few - TRBJ1-2 TRBV15 TGTGCCACCAGCCCCCGGGACCGGGGCTATGGCTACACCTTC CATSPRDRGYGYTF
few - TRBJ2-3 TRBV20-1 TGCAGTGCTAGAGATGACGGGCTTAGCACAGATACGCAGTATTTT CSARDDGLSTDTQYF
many - TRBJ1-5 TRBV7-2 TGTGCCAGCAGCTTGTTAGCGGGAAGAGATCAGCCCCAGCATTTT CASSLLAGRDQPQHF
- - TRBJ2-7 TRBV12-3/TRBV12-4 TGTGCCAGCAGTTTGGCAGCCGATTTCTACGAGCAGTACTTC CASSLAADFYEQYF
- - TRBJ2-3 TRBV10-1 TGCGCCAGCAGTGAGGGACTATCAAGGGGAGATACGCAGTATTTT CASSEGLSRGDTQYF
few - TRBJ2-7 TRBV20-1 TGCAGTGCTAGTGACTCTACCTACGAGCAGTACTTC CSASDSTYEQYF
- TRBD2 TRBJ2-7 TRBV20-1 TGCAGTACCGGCGGGACTAGCTCCTACGAGCAGTACTTC CSTGGTSSYEQYF
- - TRBJ2-3 TRBV5-4 TGTGCCAGCAGCTTGGGGGCACCGTCGATAAATACGCAGTATTTT CASSLGAPSINTQYF
many - TRBJ2-7 TRBV6-2/TRBV6-3 TGTGCCAGCAGTCAGACAGCCTACGAGCAGTACTTC CASSQTAYEQYF
- TRBD1 TRBJ1-6 TRBV7-2 TGTGCCAGCAGCGCAGACAGGGGGCGGAATTCACCCCTCCACTTT CASSADRGRNSPLHF
- - TRBJ2-5 TRBV29-1 TGCAGCGGCCTATTCGGGGGGCGCAATTCAATCGAAGAGACCCAGTACTTC CSGLFGGRNSIEETQYF
- - TRBJ1-2 TRBV20-1 TGCAGTGCTAGAGACCGGGACACCCTTAACTATGGCTACACCTTC CSARDRDTLNYGYTF
many TRBD1 TRBJ2-7 TRBV12-3/TRBV12-4 TGTGCCAGCAGAGGGACAGTAAGGGAGCAGTACTTC CASRGTVREQYF
few - TRBJ2-2 TRBV12-3/TRBV12-4 TGTGCCAGCCGGGGGGCCTTAAACACCGGGGAGCTGTTTTTT CASRGALNTGELFF
few TRBD1 TRBJ2-3 TRBV7-2 TGTGCCAGCAGCCAGGGGGACGGCCGGAACACAGATACGCAGTATTTT CASSQGDGRNTDTQYF
few - TRBJ2-3 TRBV3-1 TGTGCCAGCAGCCAATTGCAGGGGCAGGATACGCAGTATTTT CASSQLQGQDTQYF
many TRBD2 TRBJ2-2 TRBV6-1 TGTGCCAGCAGACCAAGCGGGAGGGCCACCGGGGAGCTGTTTTTT CASRPSGRATGELFF
many - TRBJ1-1 TRBV5-1 TGCGCCAGCAGCTTGCACAGCGACACTGAAGCTTTCTTT CASSLHSDTEAFF
many - TRBJ2-2 TRBV6-2/TRBV6-3 TGTGCCAGCAGTGGGCCCCTCGGCAGGCTAAACACCGGGGAGCTGTTTTTT CASSGPLGRLNTGELFF
many - TRBJ2-5 TRBV29-1 TGCAGCGTTGATCGGTCCTACGAGACCCAGTACTTC CSVDRSYETQYF
few - TRBJ2-2 TRBV5-1 TGCGCCAGCAGCTTGGACAGGGTGTACGGGGAGCTGTTTTTT CASSLDRVYGELFF
many - TRBJ1-5 TRBV15 TGTGCCACCAGTCTAGGGGCTCAGCCCCAGCATTTT CATSLGAQPQHF
- - TRBJ2-7 TRBV5-1 TGCGCCAGCAGCGCTGGCGGGCAGACCCTCTCCTACGAGCAGTACTTC CASSAGGQTLSYEQYF
- - TRBJ1-2 TRBV3-1 TGTGCCAGCAGCCAAGTGACAAGCAACTATGGCTACACCTTC CASSQVTSNYGYTF
many TRBD1 TRBJ2-6 TRBV5-1 TGCGCCAGCAGCTCGACAGGGAGCTCTGGGGCCAACGTCCTGACTTTC CASSSTGSSGANVLTF
few - TRBJ1-4 TRBV10-3 TGTGCCATCAGTGACCCCAATTACGATGAAAAACTGTTTTTT CAISDPNYDEKLFF
- TRBD2 TRBJ2-1 TRBV3-1 TGTGCCAGCAGCCAAGATGGCCTAGCGGGGCAGTTCTTC CASSQDGLAGQFF
- TRBD2 TRBJ2-3 TRBV29-1 TGCAGCGCCGACCCACCGGGACTAGCCCAGACAGATACGCAGTATTTT CSADPPGLAQTDTQYF
many - TRBJ2-5 TRBV10-3 TGTGCCATCAGTAACCCGGACAGTGGAGAGACCCAGTACTTC CAISNPDSGETQYF